Given below is one T cell receptor beta chain in context. Authors' data handling: The authors estimated nucleated cell counts from reference gene primer amplification. Sequenced by immunoSEQ multiplex PCR; TCRdb stores in-frame clones only, minus some. The V and J calls and clone size come from that table; D and trimming were worked out from the DNA. The profile shows roughly 320,000 clones, over 80% of them singletons. CDR3 length: 15 residues. Germline V gene sequence: CDR1 SGDLS, CDR2 YYNGEE. The V and J ends lost 0 bases and 3 bases respectively, with 9 bases between them. The data belong to a study of blood T cell repertoires in COVID-19. Study background: Acute-phase and convalescent COVID-19 samples originated in the United States, Italy and Spain.

This chain joins TRBV9 and TRBJ1-4, with D possibly TRBD1 on 5 matching bases. The TCR originated in a woman aged 45-65 years with COVID-19, enrolled during active disease. The sequenced sample was peripheral blood. CDR3 amino acids: CASSVEGVANEKLFF. CDR3 bases: TGTGCCAGCAGCGTAGAAGGGGTTGCTAATGAAAAACTGTTTTTT.